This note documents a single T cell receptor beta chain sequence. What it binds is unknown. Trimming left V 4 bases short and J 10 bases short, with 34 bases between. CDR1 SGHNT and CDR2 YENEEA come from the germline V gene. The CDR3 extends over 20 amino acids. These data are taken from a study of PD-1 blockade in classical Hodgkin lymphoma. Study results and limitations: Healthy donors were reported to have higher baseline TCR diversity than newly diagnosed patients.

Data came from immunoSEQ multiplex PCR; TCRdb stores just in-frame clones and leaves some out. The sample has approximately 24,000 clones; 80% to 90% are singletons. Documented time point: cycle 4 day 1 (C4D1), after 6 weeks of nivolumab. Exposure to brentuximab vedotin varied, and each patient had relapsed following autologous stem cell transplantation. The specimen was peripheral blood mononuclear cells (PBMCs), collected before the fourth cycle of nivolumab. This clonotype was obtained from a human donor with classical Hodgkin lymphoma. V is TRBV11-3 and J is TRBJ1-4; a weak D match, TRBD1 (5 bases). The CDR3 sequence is CASSYPPLPLRQSPSGKLFF. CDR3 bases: TGTGCCAGCAGCTACCCCCCATTACCTCTAAGACAGTCCCCTTCTGGAAAACTGTTTTTT.